This TCR beta chain stems from a study of T cell repertoires in cytomegalovirus infection. For the study at large: Public TCR beta signatures indicated both CMV infection and matching HLA type. Study-level findings and limits: HLA-C-restricted, CMV-specific TCR beta clonotypes were dominant ex vivo.

TCRdb reprocessed the reads via MiXCR and lists one record per CDR3 protein. The table has approximately 910,000 distinct CDR3 sequences, roughly 30% seen once. This CDR3 spans 15 amino acids. CDR1 and CDR2 (germline): MNHNS, SASEGT. V was clipped by 1 base and J by 0 bases, with 9 bases between them. Notes on this clonotype: The antigen is unknown.

This chain joins TRBV6-1 and TRBJ1-1, with no clear D. This TCR was recovered from a human donor in good health (CMV status not recorded). Some clones in this sample may be carry-over from other donors' samples. Here the sequenced sample was cultured CD8+ T cells from PBMCs, taken from culture after CMV antigen stimulation. The CDR3 loop is CASSEVGVLNTEAFF. DNA for the CDR3: TGTGCCAGCAGTGAAGTGGGAGTTTTGAACACTGAAGCTTTCTTT.